The text below deals with one TCR beta chain. The antigen remains unidentified. This entry is derived from a study of T cells after yellow fever vaccination. Study as a whole: Preparation used SMART-Seq v4 Ultra Low Input for the low-cell-number fractions. Overall study findings and caveats: From the bulk population, abundant clonotypes could contaminate and appear within FACS-sorted repertoires. The appearance of a small share of clonotypes in both CD4 and CD8 compartments was observed. Once the booster was given, most primary-vaccination clones reappeared, at just under 98% for CD4 and more than 85% for CD8.

One entry per CDR3 protein results from TCRdb running MiXCR on the 5' RACE reads. This table has 150,000 to 200,000 distinct CDR3 sequences, 9.3% appearing once. CDR3 length equals 15 residues. Germline CDR1 is SGHVS and CDR2 is FNYEAQ. Deletions cut 5 bases from V and 1 base from J, with 12 bases between. This receptor was taken from a man aged 18-30 years who received the YFV17D yellow fever vaccine. The rearrangement uses TRBV7-6 and TRBJ2-1; D gene ambiguous. The specimen was CD8+ T cells sorted from PBMCs, collected 45 days after the yellow fever booster vaccination. The CDR3 sequence: CASSPPGHSYNEQFF. The DNA of the CDR3 is TGTGCCAGCAGCCCGCCCGGGCATTCCTACAATGAGCAGTTCTTC.